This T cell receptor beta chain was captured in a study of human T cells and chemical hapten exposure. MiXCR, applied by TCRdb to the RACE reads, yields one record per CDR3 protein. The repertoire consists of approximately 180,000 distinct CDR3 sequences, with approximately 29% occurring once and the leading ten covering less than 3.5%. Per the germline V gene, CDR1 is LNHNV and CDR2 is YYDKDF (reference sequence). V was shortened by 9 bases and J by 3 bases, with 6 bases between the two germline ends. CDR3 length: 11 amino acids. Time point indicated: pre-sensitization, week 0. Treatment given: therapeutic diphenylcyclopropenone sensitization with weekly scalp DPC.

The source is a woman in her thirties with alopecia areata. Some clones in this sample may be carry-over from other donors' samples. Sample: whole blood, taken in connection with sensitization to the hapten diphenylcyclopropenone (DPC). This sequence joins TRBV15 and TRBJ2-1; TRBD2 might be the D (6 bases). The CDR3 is CATSGYNEQFF. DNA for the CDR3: TGTGCCACTAGCGGCTACAATGAGCAGTTCTTC. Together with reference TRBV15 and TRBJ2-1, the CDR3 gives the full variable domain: DAMVIQNPRYQVTQFGKPVTLSCSQTLNHNVMYWYQQKSSQAPKLLFHYYDKDFNNEADTPDNFQSRRPNTSFCFLDIRSPGLGDTAMYLCATSGYNEQFFGPGTRLTVL.